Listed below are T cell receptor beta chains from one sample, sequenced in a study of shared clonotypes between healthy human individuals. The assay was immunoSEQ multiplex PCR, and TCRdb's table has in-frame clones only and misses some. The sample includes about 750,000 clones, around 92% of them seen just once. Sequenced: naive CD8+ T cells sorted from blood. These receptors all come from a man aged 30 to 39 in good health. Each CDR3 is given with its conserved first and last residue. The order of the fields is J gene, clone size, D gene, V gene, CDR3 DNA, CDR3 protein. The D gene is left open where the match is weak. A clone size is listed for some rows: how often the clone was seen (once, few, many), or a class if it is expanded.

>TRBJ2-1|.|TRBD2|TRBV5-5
TGTGCCAGCAGCTTGGAGCTAGCGGGAGGGTCCTCCTACAATGAGCAGTTCTTC
CASSLELAGGSSYNEQFF
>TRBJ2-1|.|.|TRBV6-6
TGTGCCAGCAGTTACCCTACCCCCAGGGATAATGAGCAGTTCTTC
CASSYPTPRDNEQFF
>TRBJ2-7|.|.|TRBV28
TGTGCCAGCAGTTGGAGCGGTATCTACGAGCAGTACTTC
CASSWSGIYEQYF
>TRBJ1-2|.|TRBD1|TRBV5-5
TGTGCCAGCAGCCTCAACACAGGGGAAATTAGTGGCTACACCTTC
CASSLNTGEISGYTF
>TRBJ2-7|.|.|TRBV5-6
TGTGCCAGCAGCTTACAGGGCGAGCAGTACTTC
CASSLQGEQYF
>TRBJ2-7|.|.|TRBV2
TGTGCCAGCAGGGGAGTCGGGAGCTCCTACGAGCAGTACTTC
CASRGVGSSYEQYF
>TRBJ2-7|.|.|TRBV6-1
TGTGCCAGCAGTGAAAGGAGAGTGGGACATGGCTCCTACGAGCAGTACTTC
CASSERRVGHGSYEQYF
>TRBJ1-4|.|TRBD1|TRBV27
TGTGCCAGCAGGTCCTTGGATCGGAGGGGGCAGGGGGAAAAACTGTTTTTT
CASRSLDRRGQGEKLFF
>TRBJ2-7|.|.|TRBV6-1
TGTGCCAGCAGTGAAGCCTGGGGAGACGAGCAGTACTTC
CASSEAWGDEQYF
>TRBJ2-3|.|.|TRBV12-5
TGTGCTAGTGGTTCGAGGACTGATACGCAGTATTTT
CASGSRTDTQYF
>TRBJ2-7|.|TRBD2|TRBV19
TGTGCCAGTAGCGACAGACCGGGACTAGCGGAACCCGAGCAGTACTTC
CASSDRPGLAEPEQYF
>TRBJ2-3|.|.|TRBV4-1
TGCGCCAGCAGCCAAGAAGATGGATCCTTTAGCACAGATACGCAGTATTTT
CASSQEDGSFSTDTQYF
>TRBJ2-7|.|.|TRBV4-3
TGCGCCAGCAGCCAAGATCAGGAGTCCTACGAGCAGTACTTC
CASSQDQESYEQYF
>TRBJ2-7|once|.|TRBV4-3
TGCGCCAGCAGCCACAAAAATGAGGGGGCCTACGAGCAGTACTTC
CASSHKNEGAYEQYF
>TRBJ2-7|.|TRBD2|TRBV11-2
TGTGCCAGCAGCTTAGTAGCTGGGAGGGATTCTTACGAGCAGTACTTC
CASSLVAGRDSYEQYF
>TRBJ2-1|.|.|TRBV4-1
TGCGCCAGCAGCCAAACAGGGTTTAACAATGAGCAGTTCTTC
CASSQTGFNNEQFF
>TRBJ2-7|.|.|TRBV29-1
TGCAGCGTTGTTTTTGTGGCGGGAAGCGAGCAGTACTTC
CSVVFVAGSEQYF
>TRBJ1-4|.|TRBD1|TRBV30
TGTGCCTGGAGTGTTGGACAGGGCTTTGAAAAACTGTTTTTT
CAWSVGQGFEKLFF
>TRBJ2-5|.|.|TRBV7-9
TGTGCCGGAACCGGGAGTGGGATTGAGACCCAGTACTTC
CAGTGSGIETQYF
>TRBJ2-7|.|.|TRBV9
TGTGCCAGCAGCCCACGGGACTTTTCCTACGAGCAGTACTTC
CASSPRDFSYEQYF
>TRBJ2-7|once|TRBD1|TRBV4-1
TGCGCCAGCAGCCATACCGGGACAGGGAACTCCTACGAGCAGTACTTC
CASSHTGTGNSYEQYF
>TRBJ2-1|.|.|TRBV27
TGTGCCAGCAGCCCACTAGGGGACAATGAGCAGTTCTTC
CASSPLGDNEQFF
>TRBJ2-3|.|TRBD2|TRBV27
TGTGCCAGCCTCCCGCGAACGGGAGGAACAGATACGCAGTATTTT
CASLPRTGGTDTQYF
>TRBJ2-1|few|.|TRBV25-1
TGTGCCAGCAAGACGGGGCTTTACAATGAGCAGTTCTTC
CASKTGLYNEQFF
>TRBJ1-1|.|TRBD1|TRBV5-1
TGCGCCAGCAGCTTGGGGATAACAGGGGGAGGCACTGAAGCTTTCTTT
CASSLGITGGGTEAFF
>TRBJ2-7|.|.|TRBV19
TGTGCCAGTAGTATAGGTCCGGGTACCTACGAGCAGTACTTC
CASSIGPGTYEQYF
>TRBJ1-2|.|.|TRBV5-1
TGCGCCAGCAGCTTCTCATTACGGGACATGAGGGGCGGCTACACCTTC
CASSFSLRDMRGGYTF
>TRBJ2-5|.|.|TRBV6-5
TGTGCCAGCAGTCCTAGGACGGACCAAGAGACCCAGTACTTC
CASSPRTDQETQYF
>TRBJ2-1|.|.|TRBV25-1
TGTGCCAGCAGTGGCGGGAACTCCTACAATGAGCAGTTCTTC
CASSGGNSYNEQFF
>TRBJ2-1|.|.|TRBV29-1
TGCAGCGTTGATCTCCGGGCCCGCTCCTACAATGAGCAGTTCTTC
CSVDLRARSYNEQFF
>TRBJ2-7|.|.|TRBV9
TGTGCCAGCAGCGCCGGCGACAACTACGAGCAGTACTTC
CASSAGDNYEQYF
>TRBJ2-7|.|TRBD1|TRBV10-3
TGTGCCATCAACGTGGACAGGAGGCACGAGCAGTACTTC
CAINVDRRHEQYF
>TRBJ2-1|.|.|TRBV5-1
TGCGCCAGCAGCTTCCCCAAGACAGGGCTTCACGGGGGGGCCTACAATGAGCAGTTCTTC
CASSFPKTGLHGGAYNEQFF
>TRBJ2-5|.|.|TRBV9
TGTGCCAGCAGTGCCTCCCGGGGAGGAGTCCTGCGAGAGACCCAGTACTTC
CASSASRGGVLRETQYF
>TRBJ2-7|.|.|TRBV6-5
TGTGCCAGCAGTTATGGTGGGGCTAAGGAGCAGTACTTC
CASSYGGAKEQYF
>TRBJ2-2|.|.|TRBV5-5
TGTGCCAGCAGCCCTCCCGGAACCGGGGAGCTGTTTTTT
CASSPPGTGELFF
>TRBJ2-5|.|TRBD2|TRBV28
TGTGCCAGCAGGACAGCGGGAGGGCCACAAGAGACCCAGTACTTC
CASRTAGGPQETQYF
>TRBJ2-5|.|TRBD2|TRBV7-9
TGTGCCAGCAGCCCGCGGGTAGCGGGAGGAGAGACCCAGTACTTC
CASSPRVAGGETQYF
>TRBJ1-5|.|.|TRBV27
TGTGCCAGCAGTTCGAGGGGTGGCAATCAGCCCCAGCATTTT
CASSSRGGNQPQHF
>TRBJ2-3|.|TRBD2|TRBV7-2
TGTGCCAGCAGCTTAGGACTAGCGTACACAGATACGCAGTATTTT
CASSLGLAYTDTQYF
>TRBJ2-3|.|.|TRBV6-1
TGTGCCAGCAGTGAAGTTGGGCTGGGGGGGCCAGATACGCAGTATTTT
CASSEVGLGGPDTQYF
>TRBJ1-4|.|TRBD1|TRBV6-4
TGTGCCAGCAGTGATCGGGCAGGGGGCGAAAAACTGTTTTTT
CASSDRAGGEKLFF
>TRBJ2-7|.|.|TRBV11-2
TGTGCCAGCAGCTTCCGCTCCAGCGGAGGCGACGAGCAGTACTTC
CASSFRSSGGDEQYF
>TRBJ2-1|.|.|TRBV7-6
TGTGCCAGCGGTCTACCGGATGAGCAGTTCTTC
CASGLPDEQFF
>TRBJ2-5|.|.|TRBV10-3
TGTGCCATCAGTGAGCCAAACCAAGAGACCCAGTACTTC
CAISEPNQETQYF
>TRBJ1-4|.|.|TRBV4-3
TGCGCCAGCAGCCAAGATCGCCGGATCTCAAATGAAAAACTGTTTTTT
CASSQDRRISNEKLFF
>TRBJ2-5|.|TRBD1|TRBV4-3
TGCGCCAGCAGCCAAGAATGGGAGACAGGGTGGGAGACCCAGTACTTC
CASSQEWETGWETQYF
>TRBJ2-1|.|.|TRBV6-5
TGTGCCAGCTCGCAGGGTGATACCTACAATGAGCAGTTCTTC
CASSQGDTYNEQFF